Listed below are T cell receptor beta chains from one sample, sequenced in a study of OX40 agonist ivuxolimab in advanced cancers. Produced via immunoSEQ multiplex PCR; TCRdb's table is partial and in-frame only. The profile shows around 50,000 clones, approximately 87% of them singletons. The material was CD4+ or CD8+ T cells sorted from blood, obtained in a trial of the OX40 agonist ivuxolimab. The receptors stem from an adult with an advanced solid tumor such as melanoma, head and neck, liver or kidney cancer. CDR3s leave out the opening cysteine and the closing phenylalanine or tryptophan. The order of the fields is V gene, J gene, clone size, CDR3 protein. Some rows have no size entry. The others give once, few or many, or a class for an expanded clone.

>TRBV28|TRBJ1-2|-
ASSSGPYGYT
>TRBV9|TRBJ2-1|once
ASSVVPGLAGGEQF
>TRBV19|TRBJ1-2|-
ASSIVSMGTGGNYGYT
>TRBV27|TRBJ2-1|-
ATHTSGGYNEQF
>TRBV10-2|TRBJ1-2|-
ASSPGTGSYGYT
>TRBV6-5|TRBJ1-1|once
ASSYPSRGTEAF
>TRBV7-2|TRBJ1-5|-
ASSFYEGRDQPQH
>TRBV14|TRBJ2-2|few
ASRPPGLGDTGELF
>TRBV5-1|TRBJ2-3|-
ASSFYPTSGGADTQY
>TRBV11-2|TRBJ1-1|-
ASSSLGPEGTEAF
>TRBV6-5|TRBJ2-5|-
ASSPEADFQETQY
>TRBV28|TRBJ2-2|-
ASNRPTGELF
>TRBV19|TRBJ1-2|-
ARDHDKIGYGYT
>TRBV11-2|TRBJ2-6|-
ASSPYGGRGANVLT
>TRBV18|TRBJ1-2|-
ASARLGSDYGYT
>TRBV7-9|TRBJ2-1|-
ASSSLGFQF
>TRBV7-6|TRBJ2-2|-
ASSRTGNTGELF
>TRBV21-1|TRBJ2-5|-
ASSSLTGFQETQY